This TCR beta chain is drawn from a study of control samples from healthy donors and cancer patients. J gave up 7 bases and V 1 base, and 7 bases lay outside the gene matches. CDR3 size: 16 residues. Germline assignment: CDR1 MGHRA and CDR2 YSYEKL. Clones were read by immunoSEQ multiplex PCR, and TCRdb kept only the in-frame ones, dropping some. The table includes about 75,000 clones, about 93% detected once. The chain links TRBV4-1 to TRBJ1-6, with 7 bases fitting TRBD1. Sequencing was carried out using blood. The sequence derives from a woman aged 40 to 49 in good health. The CDR3 reads CASSQGWARGNSPLHF. CDR3 DNA sequence: TGCGCCAGCAGCCAAGGTTGGGCCAGGGGGAATTCACCCCTCCACTTT.